The 9 T cell receptor beta chains reported below all come from one sample, sequenced in a study of cytomegalovirus exposure and HLA in healthy donors. The primer mix had 60 Vbeta and 13 Jbeta primers. Data came from immunoSEQ multiplex PCR; TCRdb stores just in-frame clones and leaves some out. The repertoire has more than 200,000 clones, around 83% of them found once; the top ten carry 1.2% to 1.5%. Sequenced: PBMCs. The receptors were gathered from a girl aged 10 to 17 in good health and CMV-seronegative.

The gene calls are TRBV18 and TRBJ2-7; 7 nucleotides line up with TRBD1. The germline gives CDR1 KGHSH, CDR2 LQKENI. CDR3 length equals 15 residues. Trimming at V came to 1 base and at J to 3 bases, leaving 6 bases not matched to a gene. The CDR3 DNA follows: TGTGCCAGCTCACCACGGGACAGCGTCCTCTACGAGCAGTACTTC. This encodes CASSPRDSVLYEQYF.

This chain links TRBV5-6 with TRBJ2-5; 8 bases match TRBD1. The CDR3 is 14 residues long. The germline V gene encodes CDR1 SGHDT and CDR2 YYEEEE. V shed 7 bases, J shed 6 bases, and the junction held 11 bases outside the gene matches. The CDR3 region has the DNA TGTGCCAGCTCGGGCTCGGACAGGGCAAAGACCCAGTACTTC. This sequence encodes CASSGSDRAKTQYF.

The chain is built from TRBV7-2 and TRBJ1-2; the match to TRBD1 covers 7 bases. Germline V lookup: CDR1 SGHTA, CDR2 FQGNSA. With V trimmed by 5 bases and J by 4 bases, 7 bases remained unmatched. The CDR3 has 14 residues. CDR3 region: CASSLPGQIYGYTF. The CDR3 coding sequence is TGTGCCAGCAGCCTTCCGGGACAGATCTATGGCTACACCTTC.

J is TRBJ2-7 and V is TRBV7-2; possibly TRBD2 for D (5 bases). V lost 1 base and J 6 bases, leaving 16 bases between the germline ends. The CDR3 covers 15 residues. The germline V gene has CDR1 SGHTA and CDR2 FQGNSA. The DNA of the CDR3 is TGTGCCAGCAGCTTAGGCGGAGGAGCCGGCGCCGAGCAGTACTTC. Its translation: CASSLGGGAGAEQYF.

This clone was detected only once. The rearrangement links TRBV23-1 to TRBJ2-6; TRBD1 aligns across 10 bases. TRBV23-1 is placed among ORFs of uncertain function. With V trimmed by 2 bases and J by 0 bases, 19 bases remained unmatched. The CDR3 totals 23 residues. The chain's CDR3 is CASSQPFAFLRTGGSSGANVLTF. CDR3 sequence (DNA): TGCGCCAGCAGTCAACCCTTTGCGTTTTTAAGGACAGGGGGAAGCTCTGGGGCCAACGTCCTGACTTTC.

This clone was counted only a few times. CDR3 bases: TGTGCCAGCAGCCCCCGACAGAATTTGAACACTGAAGCTTTCTTT. It translates to CASSPRQNLNTEAFF. The chain has TRBV7-2 and TRBJ1-1; D may be TRBD1 (5 bases). From germline, CDR1 is SGHTA and CDR2 FQGNSA. The CDR3 is 15 residues long. V gave up 5 bases and J gave up 0 bases, with 13 bases separating them.

This clone occurred a few times. The chain links TRBV5-5 to TRBJ1-4; D gene ambiguous. V lost 3 bases, J lost 0 bases, and 6 bases lay in between. CDR3 length equals 14 residues. The germline V gene encodes CDR1 SGHKS and CDR2 YYEKEE (reference sequence). The CDR3 loop is CASSSGSTNEKLFF. CDR3 nucleotide sequence: TGTGCCAGCAGCTCGGGATCAACTAATGAAAAACTGTTTTTT.

The chain recombines TRBV6-6 with TRBJ2-7, with 8 bases identical to TRBD2. The germline CDR1 and CDR2 sequences are MNHNY and SVGAGI (reference sequence). This CDR3 is 14 amino acids long. The V gene end was trimmed by 6 bases and the J gene end by 2 bases; junction bases not matched to a gene: 6. In nucleotides, the CDR3 is TGTGCCAGCAGCGAGACTAGCGCGGCCTACGAGCAGTACTTC. It codes for CASSETSAAYEQYF.

The chain joins TRBV6-4 to TRBJ1-2, with 7 bases fitting TRBD1. Germline V CDR1 and CDR2: MRHNA, SNTAGT. The ends lost 0 bases at V and 3 bases at J; junction bases unmatched: 4. This CDR3 is 15 amino acids long. This chain's CDR3 is CASSDSPGQYYGYTF. The CDR3 DNA reads as TGTGCCAGCAGTGACTCCCCGGGACAGTACTATGGCTACACCTTC.